This T cell receptor (beta chain) originates from a study of blood T cell repertoires in COVID-19. About the study: Nucleic acid was either cDNA or gDNA, and it came from T cells, B-cell-depleted T cells, or PBMCs.

V was pared by 8 bases and J by 4 bases, with 12 bases of the junction left unmatched. Germline lookup yields CDR1 MDHEN and CDR2 SYDVKM. This CDR3 spans 16 amino acids. This clone was counted once. Under the authors' procedure: Amplification from reference gene primers served as the basis for estimated nucleated cell counts. TCRdb's table, derived via immunoSEQ multiplex PCR, lists solely in-frame clones and lacks some. Clone size and V and J calls were adopted from that table, with D and trimming inferred from the DNA. This sample has 200,000 to 250,000 clones; 85% occur once, and the top ten carry 5.5% to 7.5%.

V usage is TRBV28 and J usage is TRBJ2-5, with 11 bases identical to TRBD1. The clonotype originates from a woman between 55 and 75 years old with active or convalescent COVID-19. The source material was peripheral blood. In DNA, the CDR3 is TGTGCCAGCGATAGGACAGGGGGCGAGAGAACAGAGACCCAGTACTTC. It codes for CASDRTGGERTETQYF. The full variable domain, with the rest looked up from reference TRBV28 and TRBJ2-5, is DVKVTQSSRYLVKRTGEKVFLECVQDMDHENMFWYRQDPGLGLRLIYFSYDVKMKEKGDIPEGYSVSREKKERFSLILESASTNQTSMYLCASDRTGGERTETQYFGPGTRLLVL.